These 19 T cell receptor beta chains originate from one sample sequenced in a study of blood T cells in healthy people across ages. A second 7 to 11 cycle PCR used barcoded and J-beta primers. TCRdb recomputed calls from the 5' RACE reads with MiXCR, one row per CDR3 protein. The profile shows roughly 790,000 distinct CDR3 sequences, roughly 43% of them singletons. Sequenced material: blood. The receptors were gathered from a woman aged 60 to 75 in good health.

In regard to this clonotype: A read error may account for a junction end that differs from germline. This chain joins TRBV12-3 or TRBV12-4 and TRBJ2-1; D possibly uses TRBD1 or TRBD2 (6 bases each). This CDR3 has 11 residues. The CDR3 nucleotides read TGTACCAGCAGTGGGGGGCATGAGCAGTTCTTC. Amino acid sequence: CTSSGGHEQFF.

The chain couples TRBV20-1 to TRBJ1-4, with TRBD1 as a possible D gene (5 bases). The CDR3 has 13 residues. Per the germline V gene, CDR1 is DFQATT and CDR2 is SNEGSKA (reference sequence). V was cut by 6 bases and J by 7 bases, with 15 bases left in between. In DNA, the CDR3 is TGCAGTGCCCATGGGGGATTTGGTGAAAAACTGTTTTTT. Translating it yields CSAHGGFGEKLFF.

The CDR3 nucleotides are TGTGCCAGCAGTTATGGAGGGAGAGGAAACATTCAGTACTTC. The encoded protein is CASSYGGRGNIQYF. The V call is TRBV6-2 or TRBV6-3, the J call TRBJ2-4; D perhaps matches TRBD2 (6 bases). Deletions cut 3 bases from V and 6 bases from J, with 12 bases between. The germline V gene encodes CDR1 MNHEY and CDR2 SVGEGT. This CDR3 has 14 residues.

There are many counts of this clonotype. This chain links TRBV2 with TRBJ2-1, with 8 nucleotides matching TRBD2. Unmatched junction bases numbered 12, after V lost 7 bases and J lost 7 bases. The CDR3 totals 15 residues. The V gene's germline CDR1 is SNHLY and CDR2 FYNNEI. CDR3 loop: CASIGTSGQGNEQFF. The CDR3 region has the DNA TGTGCCAGCATAGGCACTAGCGGCCAGGGAAATGAGCAGTTCTTC.

At least ten counts were recorded for this clonotype. V usage is TRBV11-2 and J usage is TRBJ2-5, with D tentatively TRBD1 (5 bases). The CDR3 is 13 amino acids. Germline CDR1 and CDR2: SGHAT and FQNNGV. The V end lost 5 bases, the J end lost 3 bases, and 10 bases lay between the germline ends. The CDR3 nucleotides are TGTGCCAGCAGCCAAGACAGTAAAGAGACCCAGTACTTC. Amino acid sequence: CASSQDSKETQYF.

CDR3 amino acids: CSAGGSGTPRDTQYF. The CDR3 DNA sequence: TGCAGTGCTGGAGGTAGCGGGACCCCCAGGGATACGCAGTATTTT. This rearrangement joins TRBV20-1 to TRBJ2-3, with 8 bases fitting TRBD2. The length of the CDR3 is 15 residues. Per germline, CDR1 DFQATT and CDR2 SNEGSKA (reference sequence). The ends lost 5 bases at V and 6 bases at J; junction bases unmatched: 13.

The chain couples TRBV24-1 to TRBJ2-1; D remains unclear. The CDR3 has 11 amino acids. V lost 5 bases, J lost 10 bases, and 8 bases lay in between. From germline, CDR1 is KGHDR and CDR2 SFDVKD. The CDR3 DNA reads TGTGCCACCAGTGGATCTCGGGAGCAGTTCTTC. Protein: CATSGSREQFF.

This clonotype was seen only a few times. This chain joins TRBV7-9 and TRBJ2-1; 7 bases agree with TRBD1. Germline assignment: CDR1 SEHNR and CDR2 FQNEAQ (reference sequence). V dropped 5 bases and J dropped 6; count of bases not matched to a gene: 7. The length of the CDR3 is 14 residues. The CDR3 coding sequence is TGTGCCAGCAGCCAGGACAGGTCTTCCAATGAGCAGTTCTTC. Translation: CASSQDRSSNEQFF.

This clonotype appeared a few times. CDR3 nucleotide sequence: TGCAGTGCTAGATTTAGGGTAGTGGGGCGGGAGGCCTCCTACAATGAGCAGTTCTTC. Protein: CSARFRVVGREASYNEQFF. The chain links TRBV20-1 to TRBJ2-1, with TRBD2 matching over 8 bases. V lost 2 bases to trimming and J lost 0 bases; unmatched junction nucleotides: 15. The CDR3 is 19 residues long. Germline V CDR1 and CDR2: DFQATT, SNEGSKA (reference sequence).

The gene calls are TRBV28 and TRBJ2-4; 9 bases align to TRBD1. J was trimmed by 13 bases and V by 5 bases; bases with no gene match: 15. Germline CDR1 MDHEN, CDR2 SYDVKM. This CDR3 contains 15 residues. The CDR3, as DNA: TGTGCCAGCAGTCAGCCTGAGACAGGGGGGGATGAGCAGTACTTC. It yields the protein CASSQPETGGDEQYF.

This clonotype was observed a few times. This rearrangement joins TRBV5-1 to TRBJ2-7, with 7 nucleotides matching TRBD1. CDR1 and CDR2 from the germline V gene are SGHRS and YFSETQ. CDR3 size: 15 residues. Trimming removed 4 bases from V and 0 bases from J; junction bases left unmatched: 7. DNA of the CDR3: TGCGCCAGCAGCACGACAGGGTCTAACTCCTACGAGCAGTACTTC. Residues: CASSTTGSNSYEQYF.

J is TRBJ2-1 and V is TRBV20-1; 11 nucleotides line up with TRBD2. This CDR3 has 14 residues. Trimming took 1 base from V and 8 from J; bases not matched to a gene: 4. Germline V gives CDR1 DFQATT, CDR2 SNEGSKA (reference sequence). The CDR3 DNA reads as TGCAGTGCTAGAGGACTAGCGGGGCAGGATGAGCAGTTCTTC. Translation: CSARGLAGQDEQFF.

CDR3 nucleotides: TGTGCCAGCAGCTACAGGGACAGGGGAACGGTCTCCTACGAGCAGTACTTC. Residues: CASSYRDRGTVSYEQYF. The chain joins TRBV12-3 or TRBV12-4 to TRBJ2-7; 10 bases line up with TRBD1. The CDR3 extends over 17 amino acids. After removal of 6 bases from V and 0 bases from J, the junction contained 11 bases not matched to a gene.

Ten or more counts support this clonotype. Here the CDR3 DNA reads TGCAGCGCGCGGGGGGCCGGGTATGGCTACACCTTC. Residues: CSARGAGYGYTF. The chain joins TRBV29-1 to TRBJ1-2; possibly TRBD1 for D (6 bases). The CDR3 runs 12 residues. Germline CDR1 SQVTM, CDR2 ANQGSEA. Deletions cut 7 bases from V and 5 bases from J, with 14 bases between. The whole variable domain, filled in from reference TRBV29-1 and TRBJ1-2, reads SAVISQKPSRDICQRGTSLTIQCQVDSQVTMMFWYRQQPGQSLTLIATANQGSEATYESGFVIDKFPISRPNLTFSTLTVSNMSPEDSSIYLCSARGAGYGYTFGSGTRLTVV.

This clonotype occurred a few times. The chain joins TRBV27 to TRBJ1-5, with 8 nucleotides matching TRBD1. The CDR3 is 16 amino acids. V lost 6 bases, J lost 7 bases, and 14 bases stayed unmatched. Germline lookup yields CDR1 MNHEY and CDR2 SMNVEV (reference sequence). The CDR3, as DNA: TGTGCCAGCAGCCAGGGGGACAGGTGGCGGGTCCAGCCCCAGCATTTT. It encodes CASSQGDRWRVQPQHF.

CDR3 sequence reads: CASSPLGNQPQHF. The CDR3 coding sequence is TGTGCCAGCAGCCCCCTGGGGAATCAGCCCCAGCATTTT. The chain couples TRBV9 to TRBJ1-5, with D uncertain. This CDR3 has 13 residues. The germline V gene encodes CDR1 SGDLS and CDR2 YYNGEE. The ends were cut back, 4 bases at V and 4 bases at J, with 9 bases in the middle.

This clonotype was detected a few times. V and J are TRBV3-1 and TRBJ1-2; no definite D call. This CDR3 spans 17 amino acids. Germline loops: CDR1 LGHDT, CDR2 YNNKEL (reference sequence). Trimming cost V 0 bases and J 4 bases, with 18 bases left between them. The CDR3 reads CASSQDPHPKSVYGYTF. In DNA, the CDR3 is TGTGCCAGCAGCCAAGATCCCCACCCCAAATCTGTCTATGGCTACACCTTC.

As concerns this clonotype: Germline and junction disagree at one end, which may indicate a read error. The chain carries TRBV20-1 and TRBJ2-6; possibly TRBD1 for D (5 bases). The germline gives CDR1 DFQATT, CDR2 SNEGSKA (reference sequence). The CDR3 totals 14 residues. CDR3 in amino acids: CSAGIYSGANVPTF. CDR3 nucleotides: TGCAGTGCTGGAATATACTCTGGGGCCAACGTCCCGACTTTC.

The chain combines TRBV7-6 with TRBJ1-5; D perhaps matches TRBD1 (5 bases). Trimming removed 1 base from V and 5 bases from J, with 12 bases in between. This CDR3 comprises 15 residues. Germline V lookup: CDR1 SGHVS, CDR2 FNYEAQ. DNA for the CDR3: TGTGCCAGCAGCTTAGGGGCAGGGAAAGATCAGCCCCAGCATTTT. It codes for CASSLGAGKDQPQHF.